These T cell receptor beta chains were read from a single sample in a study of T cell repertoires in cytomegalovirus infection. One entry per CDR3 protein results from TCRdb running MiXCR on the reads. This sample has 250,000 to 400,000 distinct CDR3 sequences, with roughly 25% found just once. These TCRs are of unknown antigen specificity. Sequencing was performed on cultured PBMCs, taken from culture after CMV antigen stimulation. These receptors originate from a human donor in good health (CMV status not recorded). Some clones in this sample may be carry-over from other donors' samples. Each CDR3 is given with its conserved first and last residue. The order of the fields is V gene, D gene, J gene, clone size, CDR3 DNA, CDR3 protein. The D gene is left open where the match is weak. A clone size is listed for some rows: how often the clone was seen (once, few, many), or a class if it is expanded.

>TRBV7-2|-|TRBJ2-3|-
TGTGCCAGCAGCCGCAGGGCGGCGGATACGCAGTATTTT
CASSRRAADTQYF
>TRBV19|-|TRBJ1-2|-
TGTGCCAGTAGTATAAAGGTTAACTATGGCTACACCTTC
CASSIKVNYGYTF
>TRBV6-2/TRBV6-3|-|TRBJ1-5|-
TGTGCCAGCGTCTCAATGGGCAGCAATCAGCCCCAGCATTTT
CASVSMGSNQPQHF
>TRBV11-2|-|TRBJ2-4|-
TGTGCCAGCAGGGGGTGGGGGTTCCAGTACTTC
CASRGWGFQYF
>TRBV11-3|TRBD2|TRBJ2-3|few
TGTGCCAGCAGTTCGGGGCTAGCGGAGAGCACAGATACGCAGTATTTT
CASSSGLAESTDTQYF
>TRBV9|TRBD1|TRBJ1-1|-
TGTGCCAGCAGCGTAGGGGGGACAGGGGGACGGAACACTGAAGCTTTCTTT
CASSVGGTGGRNTEAFF
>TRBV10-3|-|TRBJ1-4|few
TGTGCCATCGGGGACTCCAGGGATGGTGAAAAACTGTTTTTT
CAIGDSRDGEKLFF
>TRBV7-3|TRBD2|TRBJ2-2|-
TGTGCCAGCAGCTTAGAAGGTCGACTAGCGGGATCCTCCGGGGAGCTGTTTTTT
CASSLEGRLAGSSGELFF
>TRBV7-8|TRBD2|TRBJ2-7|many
TGTGCCAGCAGCCCCCTAGCGGGAGGTGTCTCCTACGAGCAGTACTTC
CASSPLAGGVSYEQYF
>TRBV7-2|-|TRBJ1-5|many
TGTGCCAGCAGCTCTTACTTTACACAGGGTATTAATTATCAGCCCCAGCATTTT
CASSSYFTQGINYQPQHF
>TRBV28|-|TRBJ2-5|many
TGTGCCAGCAGCCCCATAGGGTTGGAGACCCAGTACTTC
CASSPIGLETQYF
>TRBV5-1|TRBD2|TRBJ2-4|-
TGCGCCAGCAGCCGAGCGGGAAGATACGAAAACATTCAGTACTTC
CASSRAGRYENIQYF
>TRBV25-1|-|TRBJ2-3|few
TGTGCCAGCAGTGAAGTGGTCGGAGATACGCAGTATTTT
CASSEVVGDTQYF
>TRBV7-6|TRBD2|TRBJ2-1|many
TGTGCCAGCAGCTTAGTTACTAGCGGGTACAATGAGCAGTTCTTC
CASSLVTSGYNEQFF
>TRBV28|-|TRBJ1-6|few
TGTGCCAGCGCCCTCGGGGGACGGCTTAATTCACCCCTCCACTTT
CASALGGRLNSPLHF
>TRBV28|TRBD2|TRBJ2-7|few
TGTGCCAGCACCCGGACTAGCGGGAGATTAGGATTGAGCGAGCAGTACTTC
CASTRTSGRLGLSEQYF
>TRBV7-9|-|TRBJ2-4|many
TGTGCCAGCAGCTTAGACACCAACATTCAGTACTTC
CASSLDTNIQYF
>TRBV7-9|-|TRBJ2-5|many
TGTGCCAGCAGCCCAGTGGAAGAGACCCAGTACTTC
CASSPVEETQYF
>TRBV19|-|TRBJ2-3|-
TGTGCCAGTTCAGTCCTAGATACGCAGTATTTT
CASSVLDTQYF
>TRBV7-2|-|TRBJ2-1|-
TGTGCCAGCAGCTTACTTGAGGCTACCTCCTACAATGAGCAGTTCTTC
CASSLLEATSYNEQFF
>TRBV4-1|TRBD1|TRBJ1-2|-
TGCGCCAGCAGCCAATCCCCGACAGGGGTAAAGTATGGCTACACCTTC
CASSQSPTGVKYGYTF
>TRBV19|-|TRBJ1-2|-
TGTGCCAGTAACCAATTAGGATTGGGACGGAACTATGGCTACACCTTC
CASNQLGLGRNYGYTF
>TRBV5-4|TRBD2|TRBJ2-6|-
TGTGCCAGCACCCCGGGGGGGCGCCCTGGGGCCAACGTCCTGACTTTC
CASTPGGRPGANVLTF
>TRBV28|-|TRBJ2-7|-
TGTGCCAGCAGTTCCGGGATGACCTACGAGCAGTACTTC
CASSSGMTYEQYF
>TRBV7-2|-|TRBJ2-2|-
TGTGCCAGCAGCTCCCGACGGAACACCGGGGAGCTGTTTTTT
CASSSRRNTGELFF
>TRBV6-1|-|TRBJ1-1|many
TGTGCCAGCAGGAGGCCGAACACTGAAGCTTTCTTT
CASRRPNTEAFF
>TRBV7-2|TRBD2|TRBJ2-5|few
TGTGCCAGCAGCTTGGGGACTACCGGGTACTTC
CASSLGTTGYF
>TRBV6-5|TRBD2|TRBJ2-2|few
TGTGCCAGCAGTTACTCGGTTAGCGGGAGGGCCGGGGAGCTGTTTTTT
CASSYSVSGRAGELFF
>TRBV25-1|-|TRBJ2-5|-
TGTGCCAGCACGGAAGGGGTCTGGGAGACCCAGTACTTC
CASTEGVWETQYF
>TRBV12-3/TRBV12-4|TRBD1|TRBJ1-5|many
TGTGCCAGCAGTTTTCAGGACAGGGGGAGGAAGCCCCAGCATTTT
CASSFQDRGRKPQHF
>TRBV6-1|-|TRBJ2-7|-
TGTGCCAGCAGTTTCACGACCTACGAGCAGTACTTC
CASSFTTYEQYF
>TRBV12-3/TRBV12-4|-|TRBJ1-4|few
TGTGCCAGCAGTTTAGCAACAGGGCCCGATGAAAAACTGTTTTTT
CASSLATGPDEKLFF
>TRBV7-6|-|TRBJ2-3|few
TGTGCCAGCAGCCGTACCCTTTCGGATACGCAGTATTTT
CASSRTLSDTQYF
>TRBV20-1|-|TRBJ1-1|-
TGCAGTCCCACAGAACCCATGAACACTGAAGCTTTCTTT
CSPTEPMNTEAFF
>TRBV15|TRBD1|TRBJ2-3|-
TGTGCCACCAGCAGTGGACAGGGGGCCCGGATCGATACGCAGTATTTT
CATSSGQGARIDTQYF
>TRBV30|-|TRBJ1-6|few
TGTGCCTGGAGTGGTCCAGGGCATTATAATTCACCCCTCCACTTT
CAWSGPGHYNSPLHF
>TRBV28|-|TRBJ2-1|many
TGTGCCAGCAGTTTGGTCCCACCTCCCCTCAATGAGCAGTTCTTC
CASSLVPPPLNEQFF
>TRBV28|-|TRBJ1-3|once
TGTGCCAGCAGCCGGCTAGGGCCTGGAAACACCATATATTTT
CASSRLGPGNTIYF
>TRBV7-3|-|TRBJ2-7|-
TGTGCCAGCAGCCAGAAGGCGGTTTACGAGCAGTACTTC
CASSQKAVYEQYF
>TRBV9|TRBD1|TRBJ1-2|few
TGTGCCAGCAGCGGCCCGGGACAGCCGTCGAATGGCTACACCTTC
CASSGPGQPSNGYTF
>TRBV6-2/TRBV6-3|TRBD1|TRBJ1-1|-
TGTGCCAGCAGTTACCACGACAGGGATCGGTCCACTGAAGCTTTCTTT
CASSYHDRDRSTEAFF
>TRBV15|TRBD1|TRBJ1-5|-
TGTGCCACCAGCAGATCGTCTCAGGGGGCATTTGAGCCCCAGCATTTT
CATSRSSQGAFEPQHF
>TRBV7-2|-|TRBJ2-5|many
TGTGCCAGCAGCTTAGCCGGGGGCCGAACTCAAGAGACCCAGTACTTC
CASSLAGGRTQETQYF
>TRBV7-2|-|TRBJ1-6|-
TGTGCCAGCAGTTATTACCCGGGACCCTATAATTCACCCCTCCACTTT
CASSYYPGPYNSPLHF
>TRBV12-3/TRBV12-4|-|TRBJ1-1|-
TGTGCCAGCAGTCCCGGGACATCGATAATGAACACTGAAGCTTTCTTT
CASSPGTSIMNTEAFF
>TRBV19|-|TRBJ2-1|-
TGTGCCAGTAGTATAGTTATAAACAATGAGCAGTTCTTC
CASSIVINNEQFF
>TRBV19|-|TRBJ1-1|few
TGTGCCAGTAGCACCTTCGGGGGGACGAACACTGAAGCTTTCTTT
CASSTFGGTNTEAFF
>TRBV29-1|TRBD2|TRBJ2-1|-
TGCAGCGTCAAACCAGGACTAGCGGGAGGGCCCTACAATGAGCAGTTCTTC
CSVKPGLAGGPYNEQFF
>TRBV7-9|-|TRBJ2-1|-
TGTGCCAGCAGCTTGGCCACGGGCAACCTTGAGCAGTTCTTC
CASSLATGNLEQFF
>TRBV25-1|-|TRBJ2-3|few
TGTGCCAGCAGTGAGGCGGGCGGGATACATACGCAGTATTTT
CASSEAGGIHTQYF
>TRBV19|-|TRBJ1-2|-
TGTGCCAGTAGTATGACCCATCTATCCTGGGGGGTCTCGCCCTATGGCTACACCTTC
CASSMTHLSWGVSPYGYTF
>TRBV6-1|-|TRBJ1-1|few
TGTGCCAGCAGCAACAGCGACAGCACTGAAGCTTTCTTT
CASSNSDSTEAFF
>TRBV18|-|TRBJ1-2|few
TGTGCCAGCTCACCACCGGACCAAAGCCCTGGCTACACCTTC
CASSPPDQSPGYTF
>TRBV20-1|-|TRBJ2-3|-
TGCAGTGCTAGAGATAGCGCAAGCACAGATACGCAGTATTTT
CSARDSASTDTQYF
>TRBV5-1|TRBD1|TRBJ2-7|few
TGCGCCAGCAGCCAAGGGGGCAGTTCCTCCTACGAGCAGTACTTC
CASSQGGSSSYEQYF
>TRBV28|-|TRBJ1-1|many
TGTGCCAGCAGTCGATACCGGGACACCACTGAAGCTTTCTTT
CASSRYRDTTEAFF